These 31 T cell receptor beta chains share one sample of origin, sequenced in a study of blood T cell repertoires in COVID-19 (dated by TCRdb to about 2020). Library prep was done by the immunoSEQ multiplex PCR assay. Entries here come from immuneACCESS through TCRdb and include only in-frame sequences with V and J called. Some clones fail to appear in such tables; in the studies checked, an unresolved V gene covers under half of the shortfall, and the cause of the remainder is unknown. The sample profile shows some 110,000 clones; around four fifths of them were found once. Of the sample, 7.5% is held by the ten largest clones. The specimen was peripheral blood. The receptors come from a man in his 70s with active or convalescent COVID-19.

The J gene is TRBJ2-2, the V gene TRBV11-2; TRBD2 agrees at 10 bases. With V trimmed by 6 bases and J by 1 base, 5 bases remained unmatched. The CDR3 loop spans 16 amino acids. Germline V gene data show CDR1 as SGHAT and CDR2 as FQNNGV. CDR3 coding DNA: TGTGCCAGCAGTTTTAGCGGGAGGCGGAACACCGGGGAGCTGTTTTTT. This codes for CASSFSGRRNTGELFF.

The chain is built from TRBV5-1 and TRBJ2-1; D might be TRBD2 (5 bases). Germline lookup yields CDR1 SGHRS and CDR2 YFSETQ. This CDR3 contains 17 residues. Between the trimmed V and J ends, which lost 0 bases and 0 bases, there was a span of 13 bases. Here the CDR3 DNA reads TGCGCCAGCAGCTTGGCCGGGGTGGGAAGCTCCTACAATGAGCAGTTCTTC. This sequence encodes CASSLAGVGSSYNEQFF.

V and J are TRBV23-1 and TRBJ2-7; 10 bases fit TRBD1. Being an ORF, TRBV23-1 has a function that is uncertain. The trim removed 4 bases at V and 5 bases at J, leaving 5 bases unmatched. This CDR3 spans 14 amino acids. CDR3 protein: CASSPGQGDNEQYF. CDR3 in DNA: TGCGCCAGCAGTCCCGGACAGGGGGATAACGAGCAGTACTTC.

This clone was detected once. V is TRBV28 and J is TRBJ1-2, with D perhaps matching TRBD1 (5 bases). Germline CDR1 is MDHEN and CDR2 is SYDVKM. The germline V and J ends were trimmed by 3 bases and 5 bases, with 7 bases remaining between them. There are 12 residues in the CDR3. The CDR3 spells CASSFKGYGYTF. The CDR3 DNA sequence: TGTGCCAGCAGTTTTAAGGGGTATGGCTACACCTTC.

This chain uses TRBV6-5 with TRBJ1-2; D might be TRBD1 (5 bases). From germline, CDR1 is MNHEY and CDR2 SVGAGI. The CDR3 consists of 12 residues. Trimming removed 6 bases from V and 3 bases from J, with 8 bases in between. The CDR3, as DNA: TGTGCCAGCAGAGGACAAGACTATGGCTACACCTTC. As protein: CASRGQDYGYTF.

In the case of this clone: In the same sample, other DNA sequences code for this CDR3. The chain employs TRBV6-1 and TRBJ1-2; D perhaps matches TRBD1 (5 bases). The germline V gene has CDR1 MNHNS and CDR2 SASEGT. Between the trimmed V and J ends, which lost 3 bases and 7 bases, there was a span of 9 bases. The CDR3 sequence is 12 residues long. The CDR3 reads CASSEVGAGYTF. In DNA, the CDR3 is TGTGCCAGCAGTGAGGTTGGGGCTGGCTACACCTTC.

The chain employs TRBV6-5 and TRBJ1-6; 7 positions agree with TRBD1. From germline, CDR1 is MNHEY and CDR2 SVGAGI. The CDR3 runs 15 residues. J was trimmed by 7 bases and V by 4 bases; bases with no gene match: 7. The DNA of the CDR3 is TGTGCCAGCAGTTTATACAGGGGACTCAATTCACCCCTCCACTTT. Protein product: CASSLYRGLNSPLHF.

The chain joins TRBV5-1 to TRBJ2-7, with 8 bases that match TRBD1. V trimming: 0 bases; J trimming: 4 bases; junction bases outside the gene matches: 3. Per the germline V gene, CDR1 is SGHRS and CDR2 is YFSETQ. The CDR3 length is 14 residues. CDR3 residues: CASSLVTGEYEQYF. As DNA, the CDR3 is TGCGCCAGCAGCTTGGTGACAGGGGAGTACGAGCAGTACTTC.

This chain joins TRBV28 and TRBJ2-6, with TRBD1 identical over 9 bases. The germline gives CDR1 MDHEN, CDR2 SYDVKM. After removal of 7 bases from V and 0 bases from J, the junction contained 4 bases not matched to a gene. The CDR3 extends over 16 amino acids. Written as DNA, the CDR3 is TGTGCCAGCACCGGACAGGGGAGCTCTGGGGCCAACGTCCTGACTTTC. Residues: CASTGQGSSGANVLTF.

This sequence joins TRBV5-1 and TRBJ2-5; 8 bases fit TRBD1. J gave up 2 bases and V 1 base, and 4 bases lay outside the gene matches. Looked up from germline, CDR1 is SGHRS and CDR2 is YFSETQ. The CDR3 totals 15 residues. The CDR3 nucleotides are TGCGCCAGCAGCTTGTCGACAGGGGATCAAGAGACCCAGTACTTC. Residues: CASSLSTGDQETQYF.

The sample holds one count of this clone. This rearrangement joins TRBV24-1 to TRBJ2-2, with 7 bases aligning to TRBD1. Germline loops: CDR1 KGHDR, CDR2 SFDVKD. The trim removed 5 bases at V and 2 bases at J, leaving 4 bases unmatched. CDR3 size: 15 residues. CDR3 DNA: TGTGCCACCAGTGCCCCAGGGGGAAACACCGGGGAGCTGTTTTTT. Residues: CATSAPGGNTGELFF.

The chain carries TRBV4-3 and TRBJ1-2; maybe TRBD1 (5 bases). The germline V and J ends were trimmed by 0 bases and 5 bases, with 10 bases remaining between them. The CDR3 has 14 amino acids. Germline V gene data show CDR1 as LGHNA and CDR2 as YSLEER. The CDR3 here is CASSQEEGRYGYTF. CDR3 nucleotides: TGCGCCAGCAGCCAAGAGGAGGGGAGGTATGGCTACACCTTC.

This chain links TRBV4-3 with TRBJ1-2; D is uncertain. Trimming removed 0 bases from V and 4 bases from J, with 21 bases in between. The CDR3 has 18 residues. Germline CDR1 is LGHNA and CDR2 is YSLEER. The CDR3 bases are TGCGCCAGCAGCCAAGATCTATCCCGTATCGCGGCGACCTATGGCTACACCTTC. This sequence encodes CASSQDLSRIAATYGYTF.

CDR3 bases: TGTGCCAGCAGCCAACATCTCTGGACAGGGAGGAAGCGTGGCTACACCTTC. This translates into CASSQHLWTGRKRGYTF. V usage is TRBV13 and J usage is TRBJ1-2; 8 nucleotides match TRBD1. With V trimmed by 5 bases and J by 7 bases, 18 bases remained unmatched. This CDR3 has 17 residues. Germline assignment: CDR1 PRHDT and CDR2 FYEKMQ (reference sequence).

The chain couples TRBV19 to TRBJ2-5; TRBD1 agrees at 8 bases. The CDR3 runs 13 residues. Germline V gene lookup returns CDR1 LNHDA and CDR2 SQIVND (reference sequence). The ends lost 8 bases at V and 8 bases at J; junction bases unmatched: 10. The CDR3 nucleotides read TGTGCCAGTTCTCCGGCAGGGGGCCCAACCCAGTACTTC. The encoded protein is CASSPAGGPTQYF.

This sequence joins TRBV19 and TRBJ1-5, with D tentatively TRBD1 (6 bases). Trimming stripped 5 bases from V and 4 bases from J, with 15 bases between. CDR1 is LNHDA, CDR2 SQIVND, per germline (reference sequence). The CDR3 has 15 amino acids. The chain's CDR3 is CASSVGGGRNQPQHF. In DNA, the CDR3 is TGTGCCAGTAGTGTGGGGGGCGGGAGGAATCAGCCCCAGCATTTT.

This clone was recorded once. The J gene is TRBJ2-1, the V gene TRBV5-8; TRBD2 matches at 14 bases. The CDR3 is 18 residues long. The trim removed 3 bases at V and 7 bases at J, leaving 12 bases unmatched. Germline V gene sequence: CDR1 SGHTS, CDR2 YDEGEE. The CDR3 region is CASSSGTSGSALRNEQFF. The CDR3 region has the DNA TGTGCCAGCAGCTCCGGGACTAGCGGGAGCGCCCTCCGGAATGAGCAGTTCTTC.

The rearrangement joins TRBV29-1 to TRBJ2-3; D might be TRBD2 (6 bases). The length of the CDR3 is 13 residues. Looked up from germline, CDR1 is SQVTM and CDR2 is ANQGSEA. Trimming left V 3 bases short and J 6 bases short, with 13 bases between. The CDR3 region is CSVEEGPGDTQYF. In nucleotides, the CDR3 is TGCAGCGTTGAGGAGGGACCAGGGGATACGCAGTATTTT.

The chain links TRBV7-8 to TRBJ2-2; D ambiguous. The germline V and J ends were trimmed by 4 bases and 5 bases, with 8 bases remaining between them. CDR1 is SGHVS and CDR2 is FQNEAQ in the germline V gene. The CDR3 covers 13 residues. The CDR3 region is CASSWATTGELFF. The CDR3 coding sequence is TGTGCCAGCAGCTGGGCCACAACCGGGGAGCTGTTTTTT.

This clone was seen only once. The CDR3 is CASRILTGTGLDQPQHF. CDR3 bases: TGTGCCAGCAGGATCTTAACCGGGACAGGGCTGGATCAGCCCCAGCATTTT. The chain couples TRBV28 to TRBJ1-5, with 9 bases identical to TRBD1. Trimming at V came to 6 bases and at J to 5 bases, leaving 14 bases not matched to a gene. This CDR3 contains 17 residues. Germline values: CDR1 MDHEN, CDR2 SYDVKM.

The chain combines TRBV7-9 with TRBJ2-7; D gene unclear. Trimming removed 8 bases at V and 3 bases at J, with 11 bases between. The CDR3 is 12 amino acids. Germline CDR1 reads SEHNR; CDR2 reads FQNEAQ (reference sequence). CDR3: CASSNQLYEQYF. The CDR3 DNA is TGTGCCAGCTCCAATCAACTCTACGAGCAGTACTTC.

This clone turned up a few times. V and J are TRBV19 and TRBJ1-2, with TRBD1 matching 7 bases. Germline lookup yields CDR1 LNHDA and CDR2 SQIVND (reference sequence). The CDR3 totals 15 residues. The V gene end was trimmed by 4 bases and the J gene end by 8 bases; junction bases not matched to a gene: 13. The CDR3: CASSRGVDRVSGYTF. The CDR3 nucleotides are TGTGCCAGTAGTAGAGGGGTCGACAGGGTCTCCGGCTACACCTTC.

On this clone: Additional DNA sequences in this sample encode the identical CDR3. CDR3 nucleotide sequence: TGTGCCTGGAGTACCAGGGAAAATCAGCCCCAGCATTTT. It encodes CAWSTRENQPQHF. The rearrangement uses TRBV30 and TRBJ1-5; D is possibly TRBD1 (5 bases). Trimming pared 2 bases from V and 4 bases from J, leaving 9 bases between. CDR3 length equals 13 residues. Germline loops: CDR1 GTSNPN, CDR2 SVGIG (reference sequence).

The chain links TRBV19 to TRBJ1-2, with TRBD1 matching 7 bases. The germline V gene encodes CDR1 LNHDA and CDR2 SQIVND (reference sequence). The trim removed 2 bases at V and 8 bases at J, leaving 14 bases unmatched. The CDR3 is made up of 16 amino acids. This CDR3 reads CASSIPRSAGGRGYTF. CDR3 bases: TGTGCCAGTAGTATACCCAGGTCGGCAGGGGGTAGAGGCTACACCTTC. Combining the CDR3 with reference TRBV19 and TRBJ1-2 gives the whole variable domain DGGITQSPKYLFRKEGQNVTLSCEQNLNHDAMYWYRQDPGQGLRLIYYSQIVNDFQKGDIAEGYSVSREKKESFPLTVTSAQKNPTAFYLCASSIPRSAGGRGYTFGSGTRLTVV.

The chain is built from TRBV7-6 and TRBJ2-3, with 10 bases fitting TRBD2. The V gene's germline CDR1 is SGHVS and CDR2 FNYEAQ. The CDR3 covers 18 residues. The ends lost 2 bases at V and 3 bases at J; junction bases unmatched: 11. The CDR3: CASSLITAGGIDTDTQYF. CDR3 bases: TGTGCCAGCAGCTTAATTACAGCGGGGGGGATTGATACAGATACGCAGTATTTT.

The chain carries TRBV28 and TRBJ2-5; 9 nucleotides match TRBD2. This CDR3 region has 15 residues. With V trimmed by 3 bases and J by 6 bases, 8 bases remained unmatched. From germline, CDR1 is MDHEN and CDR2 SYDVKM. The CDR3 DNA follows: TGTGCCAGCAGTTTCGTCGGCGGGAGGGAGAAGACCCAGTACTTC. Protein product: CASSFVGGREKTQYF.

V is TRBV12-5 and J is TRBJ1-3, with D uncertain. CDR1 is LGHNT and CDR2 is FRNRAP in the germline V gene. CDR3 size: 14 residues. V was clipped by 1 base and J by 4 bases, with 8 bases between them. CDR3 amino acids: CASGLGGSGNTIYF. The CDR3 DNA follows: TGTGCTAGTGGTTTGGGCGGGTCGGGAAACACCATATATTTT.

The CDR3 coding sequence is TGTGCCAGCTCACCAGCGGGGTACGAGCAGTACTTC. Encoded protein: CASSPAGYEQYF. The chain has TRBV18 and TRBJ2-7, with a possible D match to TRBD2 (6 bases). The CDR3 extends over 12 amino acids. V lost 2 bases to trimming and J lost 4 bases, with 6 bases between them. Germline V gene lookup returns CDR1 KGHSH and CDR2 LQKENI.

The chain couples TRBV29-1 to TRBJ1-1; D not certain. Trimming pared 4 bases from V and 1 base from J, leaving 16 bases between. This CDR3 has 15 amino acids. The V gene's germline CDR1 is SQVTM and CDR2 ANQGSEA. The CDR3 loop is CSVVYSPGRNTEAFF. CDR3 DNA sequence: TGCAGCGTTGTTTATAGCCCCGGGAGGAACACTGAAGCTTTCTTT.

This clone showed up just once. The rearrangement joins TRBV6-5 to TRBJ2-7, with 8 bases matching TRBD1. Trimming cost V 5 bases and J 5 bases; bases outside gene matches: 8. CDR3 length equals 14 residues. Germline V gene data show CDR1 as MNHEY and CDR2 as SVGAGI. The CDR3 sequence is CASSPPGGLHEQYF. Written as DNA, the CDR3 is TGTGCCAGCAGTCCACCAGGGGGCCTGCACGAGCAGTACTTC.

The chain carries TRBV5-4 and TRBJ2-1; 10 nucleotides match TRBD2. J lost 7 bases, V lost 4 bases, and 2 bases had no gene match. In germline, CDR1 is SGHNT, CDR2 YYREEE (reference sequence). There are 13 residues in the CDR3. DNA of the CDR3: TGTGCCAGCAGCCTAGCGGGAGTGAATGAGCAGTTCTTC. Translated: CASSLAGVNEQFF.